Following are 25 T cell receptor beta chains from one sample sequenced in a study of metastatic and nonmetastatic thyroid tumors. The entire patient cohort was treatment-naive prior to thyroid surgery. Using MiXCR, TCRdb re-called clones from the PCR reads. Counted here are 15,000 to 20,000 clones, around 35% occurring once; the ten biggest clones make up 7.3%. The sample comprised tumor tissue. The receptors here all came from a female donor with papillary thyroid cancer or a benign thyroid nodule (not recorded which). Some clones in this sample may be carry-over from other donors' samples.

This clone was picked up a small number of times. The V call is TRBV5-1, the J call TRBJ2-3; 12 bases align to TRBD2. After removal of 0 bases from V and 11 bases from J, the junction contained 1 base not matched to a gene. The CDR3 has 13 residues. Germline CDR1 SGHRS, CDR2 YFSETQ. Written as DNA, the CDR3 is TGCGCCAGCAGCTTGGGGACTAGCGGGGAGCAGTATTTT. Its translation is CASSLGTSGEQYF. The full variable domain, with the rest looked up from reference TRBV5-1 and TRBJ2-3, is KAGVTQTPRYLIKTRGQQVTLSCSPISGHRSVSWYQQTPGQGLQFLFEYFSETQRNKGNFPGRFSGRQFSNSRSEMNVSTLELGDSALYLCASSLGTSGEQYFGPGTRLTVL.

This rearrangement joins TRBV11-2 to TRBJ2-2, with TRBD2 matching over 10 bases. The germline V gene has CDR1 SGHAT and CDR2 FQNNGV. The CDR3 runs to 16 residues. Trimming removed 1 base from V and 6 bases from J; junction bases left unmatched: 5. The CDR3 is CASSLGLAGVAGELFF. The CDR3 nucleotides read TGTGCCAGCAGCTTAGGACTAGCGGGCGTAGCCGGGGAGCTGTTTTTT.

In this sample, this clone turned up many times. The chain is built from TRBV3-1 and TRBJ1-1; TRBD1 matches 7 bases. J was trimmed by 11 bases and V by 3 bases; bases with no gene match: 18. Germline assignment: CDR1 LGHDT and CDR2 YNNKEL (reference sequence). The CDR3 runs to 16 residues. Here the CDR3 reads CASSQGMSRGGNGAFF. The CDR3 nucleotides are TGTGCCAGCAGCCAGGGGATGTCCAGGGGGGGGAACGGTGCTTTCTTT.

Here the CDR3 reads CASSLAGGNYEQYF. CDR3 nucleotide sequence: TGTGCCAGCAGCTTAGCGGGCGGGAACTACGAGCAGTACTTC. V usage is TRBV7-2 and J usage is TRBJ2-7, with D tentatively TRBD2 (6 bases). The germline V gene encodes CDR1 SGHTA and CDR2 FQGNSA. The ends were cut back, 0 bases at V and 3 bases at J, with 9 bases in the middle. The CDR3 length is 14 residues.

This sequence joins TRBV3-1 and TRBJ1-1; TRBD1 aligns across 7 bases. This CDR3 has 14 residues. Germline V CDR1 and CDR2: LGHDT, YNNKEL (reference sequence). V was clipped by 5 bases and J by 5 bases; unmatched bases: 8. The CDR3 DNA sequence: TGTGCCAGCAGCTTCGGGACAGTAGGAACTGAAGCTTTCTTT. Its translation: CASSFGTVGTEAFF. Using reference TRBV3-1 and TRBJ1-1 for the parts outside the CDR3, the full variable domain is DTAVSQTPKYLVTQMGNDKSIKCEQNLGHDTMYWYKQDSKKFLKIMFSYNNKELIINETVPNRFSPKSPDKAHLNLHINSLELGDSAVYFCASSFGTVGTEAFFGQGTRLTVV.

In this sample, this clone is medium-sized. This chain uses TRBV11-2 with TRBJ2-5, with 7 bases that match TRBD1. V shed 3 bases and J 4 bases; nucleotides not matched to a gene: 5. Germline V lookup: CDR1 SGHAT, CDR2 FQNNGV. This CDR3 is 14 amino acids long. CDR3 residues: CASSLRRTGETQYF. For the CDR3, the DNA is TGTGCCAGCAGCTTGCGTCGGACAGGAGAGACCCAGTACTTC.

The V and J genes are TRBV19 and TRBJ2-2, with D perhaps matching TRBD1 (6 bases). Trimming stripped 4 bases from V and 4 bases from J, with 16 bases between. The CDR3 extends over 16 amino acids. In germline, CDR1 is LNHDA, CDR2 SQIVND (reference sequence). The CDR3 sequence is CASSSPTGLFTGELFF. Written as DNA, the CDR3 is TGTGCCAGTAGTAGCCCGACAGGTCTTTTCACCGGGGAGCTGTTTTTT.

This clone was counted only a few times. The chain links TRBV11-3 to TRBJ1-1, with no clear D. The V gene's germline CDR1 is SGHNT and CDR2 YENEEA. The CDR3 is made up of 12 amino acids. The germline V and J ends were trimmed by 1 base and 11 bases, with 11 bases remaining between them. The CDR3 DNA reads TGTGCCAGCAGCTTAGGGGGAACGACTGCTTTCTTT. Protein product: CASSLGGTTAFF.

V usage is TRBV28 and J usage is TRBJ2-7, with TRBD2 matching 11 bases. V was clipped by 6 bases and J by 0 bases; unmatched bases: 4. The CDR3 sequence is 15 residues long. Per the germline V gene, CDR1 is MDHEN and CDR2 is SYDVKM. The CDR3 here is CASSGTSGGSYEQYF. CDR3 in DNA: TGTGCCAGCAGCGGGACTAGCGGAGGCTCCTACGAGCAGTACTTC. The full variable domain, completed using reference TRBV28 and TRBJ2-7, is DVKVTQSSRYLVKRTGEKVFLECVQDMDHENMFWYRQDPGLGLRLIYFSYDVKMKEKGDIPEGYSVSREKKERFSLILESASTNQTSMYLCASSGTSGGSYEQYFGPGTRLTVT.

This clone is deemed medium-sized. The chain joins TRBV19 to TRBJ1-5, with a weak D call TRBD1 (5 bases). Germline assignment: CDR1 LNHDA and CDR2 SQIVND (reference sequence). This CDR3 has 15 amino acids. V was clipped by 7 bases and J by 7 bases, with 20 bases between them. The CDR3 coding sequence is TGTGCCAGTACCGCCGGGACGGCGACCGGACAGCCCCAGCATTTT. Protein: CASTAGTATGQPQHF.

V usage is TRBV13 and J usage is TRBJ1-1, with D unclear. The germline V gene encodes CDR1 PRHDT and CDR2 FYEKMQ (reference sequence). The CDR3 is 14 residues long. With 4 bases removed from V and 6 bases from J, the gap between germline ends came to 15 bases. CDR3 residues: CASSSRSGMSEAFF. For the CDR3, the DNA is TGTGCCAGCAGCTCCAGGTCGGGGATGTCTGAAGCTTTCTTT.

This clone was recorded many times. The chain uses TRBV6-1 and TRBJ1-5, with D perhaps TRBD1 (5 bases). V was cut by 5 bases and J by 6 bases, with 17 bases left in between. CDR1 is MNHNS and CDR2 is SASEGT in the germline V gene. The CDR3 contains 15 residues. CDR3 sequence: CASSTGPGKVQPQHF. As DNA, the CDR3 is TGTGCCAGCAGTACAGGACCAGGGAAGGTTCAGCCCCAGCATTTT.

This clone is labeled as medium-sized. The chain couples TRBV11-3 to TRBJ2-7; TRBD1 agrees at 7 bases. Germline lookup yields CDR1 SGHNT and CDR2 YENEEA. The J segment lost 3 bases and the V segment lost 2 bases, leaving 1 base of the junction unmatched. CDR3 length: 13 residues. In DNA form, the CDR3 reads TGTGCCAGCAGCTTAACAGGGGACTACGAGCAGTACTTC. Protein product: CASSLTGDYEQYF.

Sample share makes this clone medium-sized. This rearrangement joins TRBV6-2 or TRBV6-3 to TRBJ2-5, with 12 nucleotides matching TRBD2. J was trimmed by 3 bases and V by 6 bases; bases with no gene match: 5. Germline CDR1 MNHEY, CDR2 SVGEGT. The CDR3 is 15 amino acids. The CDR3 bases are TGTGCCAGCAGGCCGGGACTAGCGGGTGAAGAGACCCAGTACTTC. Its protein product is CASRPGLAGEETQYF.

The chain couples TRBV20-1 to TRBJ2-7, with D possibly being TRBD2 (5 bases). The CDR3 consists of 13 residues. The V and J ends lost 4 bases and 3 bases respectively, with 13 bases between them. The V gene's germline CDR1 is DFQATT and CDR2 SNEGSKA (reference sequence). The CDR3 protein is CSAKATRDYEQYF. The CDR3 DNA reads as TGCAGTGCTAAGGCCACCCGGGACTACGAGCAGTACTTC.

Judged by abundance, this clone is medium-sized. The rearrangement links TRBV3-1 to TRBJ1-5, with a possible D match to TRBD1 (5 bases). V lost 5 bases and J 4 bases, leaving 15 bases between the germline ends. Germline CDR1 and CDR2: LGHDT and YNNKEL (reference sequence). This CDR3 is 15 amino acids long. CDR3 sequence (DNA): TGTGCCAGCAGCGCCACCGACAGCCCTAATCAGCCCCAGCATTTT. Its protein is CASSATDSPNQPQHF.

J is TRBJ2-1 and V is TRBV11-2; no reliable D call. The CDR3 has 15 amino acids. V shed 7 bases and J shed 5 bases, with 18 bases lying between them. The germline CDR1 and CDR2 sequences are SGHAT and FQNNGV. The CDR3 DNA follows: TGTGCCAGCAAGACAAGCTGGGTCCATAACAATGAGCAGTTCTTC. Its protein product is CASKTSWVHNNEQFF.

This clone was seen a handful of times. The V gene is TRBV10-3, the J gene TRBJ2-5, with D perhaps matching TRBD1 (6 bases). With 6 bases removed from V and 2 bases from J, the gap between germline ends came to 13 bases. Looked up from germline, CDR1 is ENHRY and CDR2 is SYGVKD. There are 14 residues in the CDR3. The CDR3 DNA is TGTGCCATCAGGTCCGAGGGGGTTCAAGAGACCCAGTACTTC. This sequence encodes CAIRSEGVQETQYF.

Many counts were recorded for this clone. The chain carries TRBV2 and TRBJ1-1; no definite D call. Germline V CDR1 and CDR2: SNHLY, FYNNEI. V was clipped by 7 bases and J by 4 bases, with 16 bases between them. CDR3 length: 14 amino acids. CDR3 protein: CASTERVWGTEAFF. The CDR3 DNA reads as TGTGCCAGCACCGAAAGGGTATGGGGCACTGAAGCTTTCTTT.

This clone is judged medium-sized (0.01 to 0.1%). The rearrangement links TRBV28 to TRBJ1-5; unclear D gene. This CDR3 has 14 amino acids. Germline assignment: CDR1 MDHEN and CDR2 SYDVKM. Trimming removed 2 bases at V and 0 bases at J, with 5 bases between. The CDR3 loop is CASSLGVSNQPQHF. In DNA form, the CDR3 reads TGTGCCAGCAGTTTAGGGGTTAGCAATCAGCCCCAGCATTTT.

This clone is medium-sized within its sample. This chain connects TRBV7-2 to TRBJ2-7; D not certain. The CDR3 is 16 residues long. V lost 0 bases, J lost 8 bases, and 20 bases lay in between. Germline V CDR1 and CDR2: SGHTA, FQGNSA. CDR3 in DNA: TGTGCCAGCAGCTTAGCGCGAGCCGGTCCGTGGGCTCAGCAGTACTTC. Encoded protein: CASSLARAGPWAQQYF. Using reference TRBV7-2 and TRBJ2-7 for the parts outside the CDR3, the full variable domain is GAGVSQSPSNKVTEKGKDVELRCDPISGHTALYWYRQSLGQGLEFLIYFQGNSAPDKSGLPSDRFSAERTGGSVSTLTIQRTQQEDSAVYLCASSLARAGPWAQQYFGPGTRLTVT.

The chain couples TRBV6-4 to TRBJ2-3; TRBD1 matches 10 bases. Germline V lookup: CDR1 MRHNA, CDR2 SNTAGT. V was clipped by 0 bases and J by 6 bases; unmatched bases: 0. The length of the CDR3 is 14 residues. In DNA form, the CDR3 reads TGTGCCAGCAGTGACTCGGACAGGGGGGATACGCAGTATTTT. Its protein product is CASSDSDRGDTQYF.

V gene TRBV27 combines with J gene TRBJ2-5, with D hard to call. The CDR3 length is 13 residues. The germline V gene encodes CDR1 MNHEY and CDR2 SMNVEV (reference sequence). V shed 1 base and J shed 1 base, with 4 bases lying between them. The CDR3 loop reads CASSLFSQETQYF. The CDR3 DNA sequence: TGTGCCAGCAGTTTATTCAGCCAAGAGACCCAGTACTTC.

This clone was counted only a few times. This chain connects TRBV6-2 or TRBV6-3 to TRBJ2-7, with a weak D call TRBD1 (5 bases). Germline V CDR1 and CDR2: MNHEY, SVGEGT. The CDR3 totals 14 residues. V was cut by 5 bases and J by 0 bases, with 11 bases left in between. The CDR3 region is CASSQTESSYEQYF. CDR3 DNA: TGTGCCAGCAGTCAGACAGAAAGCTCCTACGAGCAGTACTTC.

About this clone: Being one base from a much bigger clone, this may be a read error. The CDR3 end shows no conserved phenylalanine or tryptophan, and so a read error is likely. This sequence joins TRBV7-9 and TRBJ2-5; D ambiguous. Germline assignment: CDR1 SEHNR and CDR2 FQNEAQ (reference sequence). The CDR3 length is 13 residues. Here the CDR3 DNA reads TGTGCCAGCAGCTTTGCAAGCCAAGAGATCCAGTACCTC. Its translation is CASSFASQEIQYL.